Listed below are T cell receptor beta chains from one sample, sequenced in a study of blood T cell repertoires in COVID-19. Here immunoSEQ multiplex PCR was the method, and the copy in TCRdb shows in-frame clones only, minus some. The repertoire includes some 240,000 clones, roughly 84% of them detected once, and more than 1.5% sits in the top ten. The sample taken for sequencing was peripheral blood. The receptors come from a woman aged 40 to 50 who had recovered from COVID-19. Both conserved end residues are part of each CDR3. The D gene is left open where the match is weak. Only some rows state a clone size, as once, few, many or a class for expanded clones.

v_gene: TRBV29-1
d_gene: -
len: 14
abundance: -
j_gene: TRBJ1-1
CDR3aa: CSVDSTGWGTEAFF
CDR3nt: TGCAGCGTTGATTCGACAGGTTGGGGCACTGAAGCTTTCTTT

v_gene: TRBV5-5
d_gene: -
len: 17
abundance: -
j_gene: TRBJ2-1
CDR3aa: CASSLRETGSSYNEQFF
CDR3nt: TGTGCCAGCAGCTTGAGGGAAACAGGTAGCTCCTACAATGAGCAGTTCTTC

v_gene: TRBV7-9
d_gene: TRBD1
len: 19
abundance: -
j_gene: TRBJ2-6
CDR3aa: CASSHEGRGQEPGANVLTF
CDR3nt: TGTGCCAGCAGCCACGAAGGTCGGGGACAGGAGCCTGGGGCCAACGTCCTGACTTTC

v_gene: TRBV5-1
d_gene: TRBD1
len: 15
abundance: -
j_gene: TRBJ1-5
CDR3aa: CASSLSGQHNQPQHF
CDR3nt: TGCGCCAGCAGCTTATCGGGACAGCACAATCAGCCCCAGCATTTT

v_gene: TRBV19
d_gene: TRBD1
len: 12
abundance: -
j_gene: TRBJ1-4
CDR3aa: CASGRRGEKLFF
CDR3nt: TGTGCCAGTGGACGCAGGGGGGAAAAACTGTTTTTT

v_gene: TRBV19
d_gene: TRBD1
len: 15
abundance: -
j_gene: TRBJ2-2
CDR3aa: CASSILRQGTGELFF
CDR3nt: TGTGCCAGTAGTATTCTCCGACAGGGGACCGGGGAGCTGTTTTTT

v_gene: TRBV4-1
d_gene: TRBD2
len: 16
abundance: once
j_gene: TRBJ2-1
CDR3aa: CASSQLAGVAYNEQFF
CDR3nt: TGCGCCAGCAGCCAATTGGCGGGGGTGGCCTACAATGAGCAGTTCTTC

v_gene: TRBV10-3
d_gene: -
len: 14
abundance: -
j_gene: TRBJ1-3
CDR3aa: CAISEQSSGNTIYF
CDR3nt: TGTGCCATCAGTGAACAGAGCTCTGGAAACACCATATATTTT

v_gene: TRBV28
d_gene: -
len: 12
abundance: few
j_gene: TRBJ1-2
CDR3aa: CASSPRDYGYTF
CDR3nt: TGTGCCAGCAGCCCACGGGACTATGGCTACACCTTC

v_gene: TRBV5-1
d_gene: TRBD1
len: 17
abundance: -
j_gene: TRBJ2-6
CDR3aa: CASSSGQGISGANVLTF
CDR3nt: TGCGCCAGCAGCTCGGGACAGGGAATCTCTGGGGCCAACGTCCTGACTTTC

v_gene: TRBV7-2
d_gene: -
len: 15
abundance: once
j_gene: TRBJ1-1
CDR3aa: CASSLGTSGNTEAFF
CDR3nt: TGTGCCAGCAGCTTAGGGACATCGGGGAACACTGAAGCTTTCTTT